The 8 T cell receptor beta chains reported below all come from one sample, sequenced in a study of blood T cell repertoires in COVID-19. TCRdb's copy holds only in-frame clones and misses some; the assay was immunoSEQ multiplex PCR. This sample has under 150,000 clones, with approximately 88% found just once. Sequencing used peripheral blood. The receptors come from a woman between 40 and 55 years old with acute or convalescent COVID-19.

This sequence joins TRBV7-2 and TRBJ2-5, with a weak D call TRBD1 (5 bases). The germline CDR1 and CDR2 sequences are SGHTA and FQGNSA. V lost 0 bases to trimming and J lost 1 base, with 12 bases between them. The CDR3 consists of 16 residues. The CDR3 coding sequence is TGTGCCAGCAGCTTAGCGGCCCAGGGCGGCCAAGAGACCCAGTACTTC. Protein: CASSLAAQGGQETQYF. The full variable domain, its missing parts supplied by reference TRBV7-2 and TRBJ2-5, is GAGVSQSPSNKVTEKGKDVELRCDPISGHTALYWYRQSLGQGLEFLIYFQGNSAPDKSGLPSDRFSAERTGGSVSTLTIQRTQQEDSAVYLCASSLAAQGGQETQYFGPGTRLLVL.

This clone was seen a single time. This sequence joins TRBV7-2 and TRBJ2-7; D possibly corresponds to TRBD2 (7 bases). CDR1 and CDR2 from the germline V gene are SGHTA and FQGNSA. This CDR3 contains 15 residues. V lost 4 bases and J lost 2, with 15 bases in between. The CDR3 DNA is TGTGCCAGCAGCTCAGGGGCGGGGGCCACCTACGAGCAGTACTTC. Its protein is CASSSGAGATYEQYF.

This rearrangement joins TRBV5-6 to TRBJ1-2, with 10 bases fitting TRBD1. Germline CDR1 reads SGHDT; CDR2 reads YYEEEE. The V and J ends lost 0 bases and 4 bases, in that order; junction bases with no gene match: 3. The CDR3 runs 15 residues. The CDR3 protein is CASSLGDRGTYGYTF. Written as DNA, the CDR3 is TGTGCCAGCAGCTTGGGGGACAGGGGCACCTATGGCTACACCTTC.

The genes are TRBV30 and TRBJ2-5; 15 bases match TRBD2. The CDR3 runs 16 residues. From germline, CDR1 is GTSNPN and CDR2 SVGIG (reference sequence). V lost 1 base to trimming and J lost 5 bases; unmatched junction nucleotides: 5. The DNA for the CDR3 is TGTGCCTGGAGTGGGCCGGGACTAGCGGGGGGCGAGACCCAGTACTTC. Protein sequence: CAWSGPGLAGGETQYF.

This chain uses TRBV6-5 with TRBJ1-1; weak D call: TRBD1 (5 bases). V shed 6 bases and J shed 5 bases, with 16 bases lying between them. The CDR3 has 14 amino acids. Germline V gene data show CDR1 as MNHEY and CDR2 as SVGAGI. As DNA, the CDR3 is TGTGCCAGCAGAGACCCTAGGGGTCTTACTGAAGCTTTCTTT. Residues: CASRDPRGLTEAFF.

V gene TRBV3-1 (or the pseudogene TRBV3-2) combines with J gene TRBJ1-1, with D maybe TRBD1 (5 bases). Deletions cut 0 bases from V and 7 bases from J, with 12 bases between. Germline V CDR1 and CDR2: LGHDT, YNNKEL (reference sequence). This CDR3 has 14 amino acids. The CDR3 nucleotides are TGTGCCAGCAGCCAAGACCCGACAGCGAATGAAGCTTTCTTT. It codes for CASSQDPTANEAFF.

The chain recombines TRBV4-1 with TRBJ2-7; D unclear. The CDR3 contains 15 residues. V was trimmed by 1 base and J by 6 bases, leaving 16 bases between them. Germline CDR1 is MGHRA and CDR2 is YSYEKL. The chain's CDR3 is CASSQGLLDSAEQYF. CDR3 sequence (DNA): TGCGCCAGCAGCCAAGGACTGTTGGATTCGGCCGAGCAGTACTTC.

The chain recombines TRBV19 with TRBJ2-2, with 7 bases fitting TRBD2. This CDR3 spans 15 amino acids. V lost 5 bases, J lost 1 base, and 4 bases stayed unmatched. CDR1 is LNHDA and CDR2 is SQIVND in the germline V gene (reference sequence). This CDR3 is CASSSASGNTGELFF. The CDR3 coding sequence is TGTGCCAGTAGTTCGGCTAGCGGGAACACCGGGGAGCTGTTTTTT.